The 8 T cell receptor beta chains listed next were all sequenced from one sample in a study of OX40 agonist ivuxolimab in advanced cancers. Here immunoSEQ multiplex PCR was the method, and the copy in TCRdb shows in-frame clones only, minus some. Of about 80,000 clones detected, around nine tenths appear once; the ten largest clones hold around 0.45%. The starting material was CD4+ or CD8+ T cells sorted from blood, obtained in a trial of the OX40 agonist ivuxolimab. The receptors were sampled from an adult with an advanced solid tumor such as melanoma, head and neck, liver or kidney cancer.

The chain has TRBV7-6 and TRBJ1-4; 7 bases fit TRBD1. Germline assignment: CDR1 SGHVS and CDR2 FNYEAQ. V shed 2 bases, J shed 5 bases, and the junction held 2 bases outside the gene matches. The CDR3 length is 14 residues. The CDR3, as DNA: TGTGCCAGCAGCTTACAGGGGGGGAATGAAAAACTGTTTTTT. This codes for CASSLQGGNEKLFF. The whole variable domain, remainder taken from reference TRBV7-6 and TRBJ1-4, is GAGVSQSPRYKVTKRGQDVALRCDPISGHVSLYWYRQALGQGPEFLTYFNYEAQQDKSGLPNDRFSAERPEGSISTLTIQRTEQRDSAMYRCASSLQGGNEKLFFGSGTQLSVL.

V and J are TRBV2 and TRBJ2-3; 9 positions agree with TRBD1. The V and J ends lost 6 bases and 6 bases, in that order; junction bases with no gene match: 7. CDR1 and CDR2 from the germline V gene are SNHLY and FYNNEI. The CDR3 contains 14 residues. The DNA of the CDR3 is TGTGCCAGCAGGGCGGGACAGGGTGTGGATACGCAGTATTTT. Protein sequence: CASRAGQGVDTQYF.

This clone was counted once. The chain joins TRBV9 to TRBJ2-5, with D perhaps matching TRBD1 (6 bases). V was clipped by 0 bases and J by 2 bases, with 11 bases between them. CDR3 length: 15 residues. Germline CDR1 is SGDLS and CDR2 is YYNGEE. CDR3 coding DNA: TGTGCCAGCAGCGTAGGGGGGCAGGGTCAAGAGACCCAGTACTTC. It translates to CASSVGGQGQETQYF.

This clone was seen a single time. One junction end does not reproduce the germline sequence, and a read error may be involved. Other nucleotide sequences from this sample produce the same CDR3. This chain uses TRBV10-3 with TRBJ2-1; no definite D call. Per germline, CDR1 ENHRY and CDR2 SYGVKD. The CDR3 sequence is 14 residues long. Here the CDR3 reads CAISADGAWNEQFF. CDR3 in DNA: TGTGCCATTAGTGCAGACGGTGCTTGGAATGAGCAGTTCTTC.

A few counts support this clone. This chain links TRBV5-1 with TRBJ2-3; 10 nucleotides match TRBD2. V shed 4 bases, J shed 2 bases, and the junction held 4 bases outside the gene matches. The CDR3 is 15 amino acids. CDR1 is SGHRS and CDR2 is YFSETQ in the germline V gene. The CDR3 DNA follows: TGCGCCAGCAGCCCTACTAGCGGGGTCACAGATACGCAGTATTTT. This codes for CASSPTSGVTDTQYF.

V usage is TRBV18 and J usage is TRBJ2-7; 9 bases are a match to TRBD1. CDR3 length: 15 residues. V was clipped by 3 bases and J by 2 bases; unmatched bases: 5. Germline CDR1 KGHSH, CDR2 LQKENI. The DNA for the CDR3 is TGTGCCAGCTCACCCGGACAGGGGATCGCCTACGAGCAGTACTTC. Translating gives CASSPGQGIAYEQYF.

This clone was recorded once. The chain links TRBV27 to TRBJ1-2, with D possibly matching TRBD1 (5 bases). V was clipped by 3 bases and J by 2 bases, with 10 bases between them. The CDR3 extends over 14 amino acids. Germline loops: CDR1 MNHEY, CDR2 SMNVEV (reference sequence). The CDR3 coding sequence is TGTGCCAGCAGTTTGAAGGGGATCAACTATGGCTACACCTTC. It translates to CASSLKGINYGYTF.

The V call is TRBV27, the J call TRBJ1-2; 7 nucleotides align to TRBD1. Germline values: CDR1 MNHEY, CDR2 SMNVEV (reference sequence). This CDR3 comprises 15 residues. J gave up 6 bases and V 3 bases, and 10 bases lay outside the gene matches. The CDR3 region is CASSFGLQQGHGYTF. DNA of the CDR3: TGTGCCAGCAGTTTCGGACTACAACAGGGGCATGGCTACACCTTC.